These 5 T cell receptor beta chains were sequenced from one sample in a study of OX40 agonist ivuxolimab in advanced cancers. Receptor libraries were prepared by the immunoSEQ multiplex PCR assay. TCRdb carries this immuneACCESS record with in-frame sequences only. Its versions omit some clonotypes, under half of them owing to an unresolved V gene in the studies checked, with the rest unexplained. Counted in this sample were roughly 30,000 clones; around nine tenths of them appeared once. The top ten hold around 33% of the sample. This sample comprised CD4+ or CD8+ T cells sorted from blood, obtained in a trial of the OX40 agonist ivuxolimab. These receptors originate from an adult with an advanced solid tumor such as melanoma, head and neck, liver or kidney cancer.

The rearrangement joins TRBV4-1 to TRBJ2-3; maybe TRBD2 (6 bases). V gave up 1 base and J gave up 5 bases, with 7 bases separating them. The CDR3 sequence is 13 residues long. From germline, CDR1 is MGHRA and CDR2 YSYEKL. The CDR3 DNA follows: TGCGCCAGCAGCCAAGTGGGGGGAGATACGCAGTATTTT. As protein: CASSQVGGDTQYF.

This clone was recorded once. The chain has TRBV6-5 and TRBJ2-5; 7 nucleotides match TRBD1. Germline values: CDR1 MNHEY, CDR2 SVGAGI. Trimming took 6 bases from V and 5 from J; bases not matched to a gene: 9. The CDR3 runs 14 residues. The CDR3 nucleotides are TGTGCCAGCAGACAAAGACAGGGTGGGGAGACCCAGTACTTC. Translation gives CASRQRQGGETQYF.

J is TRBJ2-1 and V is TRBV9; D is undetermined. This CDR3 spans 15 amino acids. V was shortened by 0 bases and J by 7 bases, with 14 bases between the two germline ends. The germline V gene encodes CDR1 SGDLS and CDR2 YYNGEE. This CDR3 reads CASSVGSSWGNEQFF. DNA for the CDR3: TGTGCCAGCAGCGTAGGATCCTCCTGGGGTAATGAGCAGTTCTTC.

The CDR3 nucleotides read TGTGCCAGCAGCGCGGGACTAGCGGGGAGGGAGACCCAGTACTTC. Amino acid sequence: CASSAGLAGRETQYF. The V and J genes are TRBV9 and TRBJ2-5; 13 bases map to TRBD2. V lost 3 bases, J lost 5 bases, and 4 bases stayed unmatched. This CDR3 has 15 residues. Germline CDR1 reads SGDLS; CDR2 reads YYNGEE.

V usage is TRBV10-1 and J usage is TRBJ2-1, with D possibly TRBD2 on 6 matching bases. Per the germline V gene, CDR1 is WNHNN and CDR2 is SYGVQD (reference sequence). Trimming pared 3 bases from V and 4 bases from J, leaving 16 bases between. CDR3 length: 16 amino acids. CDR3 DNA: TGCGCCAGCAGTGATCTGGCAGGGACTCCGTACAATGAGCAGTTCTTC. This encodes CASSDLAGTPYNEQFF.